The 20 T cell receptor beta chains below were found in one sample sequenced in a study of cytomegalovirus exposure and HLA in healthy donors. The study ran its PCR with 60 Vbeta and 13 Jbeta primers. Sequenced by immunoSEQ multiplex PCR; TCRdb stores in-frame clones only, minus some. The sample table includes 95,000 to 150,000 clones. Sequencing input: PBMCs. Receptors were obtained from a man younger than 30 in good health and CMV-seronegative.

This chain links TRBV27 with TRBJ2-2; D is ambiguous. Germline CDR1 and CDR2: MNHEY and SMNVEV (reference sequence). V lost 2 bases to trimming and J lost 3 bases, with 4 bases between them. The CDR3 loop spans 13 amino acids. CDR3 coding DNA: TGTGCCAGCAGTTTACAGTACACCGGGGAGCTGTTTTTT. Encoded protein: CASSLQYTGELFF.

The chain links TRBV15 to TRBJ2-1, with a weak D call TRBD2 (6 bases). CDR3 length: 14 amino acids. The V gene lost 8 bases and the J gene lost 7 bases, with 18 bases spanning the gap. Per the germline V gene, CDR1 is LNHNV and CDR2 is YYDKDF (reference sequence). The DNA for the CDR3 is TGTGCCACCGCAGCTGGTGGGACTGCAAATGAGCAGTTCTTC. Translation gives CATAAGGTANEQFF. The complete variable domain, with remaining parts taken from reference TRBV15 and TRBJ2-1, reads DAMVIQNPRYQVTQFGKPVTLSCSQTLNHNVMYWYQQKSSQAPKLLFHYYDKDFNNEADTPDNFQSRRPNTSFCFLDIRSPGLGDTAMYLCATAAGGTANEQFFGPGTRLTVL.

The chain recombines TRBV10-3 with TRBJ1-6; D is unresolved. This CDR3 spans 14 amino acids. Trimming cost V 0 bases and J 12 bases, with 12 bases left between them. Germline V gene data show CDR1 as ENHRY and CDR2 as SYGVKD. CDR3 protein: CAISESGRVEPLHF. The DNA for the CDR3 is TGTGCCATCAGTGAGTCGGGGAGGGTGGAACCCCTCCACTTT.

This chain links TRBV28 with TRBJ1-2; a possible D gene is TRBD1 (6 bases). The CDR3 totals 13 residues. CDR1 MDHEN and CDR2 SYDVKM come from the germline V gene. Trimming cost V 4 bases and J 8 bases, with 14 bases left between them. The CDR3 is CASSSGTRGGYTF. CDR3 bases: TGTGCCAGCAGTTCCGGGACACGAGGAGGCTACACCTTC.

This chain uses TRBV5-4 with TRBJ2-7; a weak D match, TRBD2 (5 bases). The germline CDR1 and CDR2 sequences are SGHNT and YYREEE (reference sequence). Between the trimmed V and J ends, which lost 6 bases and 3 bases, there was a span of 16 bases. This CDR3 region has 14 residues. CDR3 sequence (DNA): TGTGCCAGCACCCCCGTCGATCGGGGCTACGAGCAGTACTTC. Encoded protein: CASTPVDRGYEQYF.

The CDR3 region is CASSPDKLNTEAFF. The DNA for the CDR3 is TGTGCCAGCTCACCGGACAAGCTGAACACTGAAGCTTTCTTT. The chain combines TRBV18 with TRBJ1-1; D is perhaps TRBD1 (5 bases). This CDR3 has 14 amino acids. The germline V gene encodes CDR1 KGHSH and CDR2 LQKENI. V was pared by 3 bases and J by 0 bases, with 8 bases between.

The chain joins TRBV28 to TRBJ1-5; no clear D. Trimming pared 8 bases from V and 0 bases from J, leaving 11 bases between. This CDR3 comprises 14 residues. Per the germline V gene, CDR1 is MDHEN and CDR2 is SYDVKM. The chain's CDR3 is CASLRDFSNQPQHF. The CDR3 DNA sequence: TGTGCCAGCTTGAGGGATTTTAGCAATCAGCCCCAGCATTTT.

On this clone: This same CDR3 is encoded by further DNA sequences in the sample. The CDR3 reads CASSAGGSYNEQFF. As DNA, the CDR3 is TGCGCCAGCTCGGCGGGAGGTTCCTACAATGAGCAGTTCTTC. The chain couples TRBV10-1 to TRBJ2-1; 8 positions agree with TRBD2. This CDR3 is 14 amino acids long. V was clipped by 8 bases and J by 1 base; unmatched bases: 4. Germline V lookup: CDR1 WNHNN, CDR2 SYGVQD (reference sequence).

To note about this clone: Different DNA sequences within this sample yield the same CDR3. The V call is TRBV4-1, the J call TRBJ2-5; D might be TRBD2 (5 bases). Germline-derived CDR1 and CDR2 are MGHRA and YSYEKL. The CDR3 is 14 residues long. V gave up 0 bases and J gave up 5 bases, with 10 bases separating them. The CDR3 loop is CASSQDRRMETQYF. The CDR3 DNA reads as TGCGCCAGCAGCCAAGATAGGAGGATGGAGACCCAGTACTTC.

The V call is TRBV9, the J call TRBJ2-3; 8 bases line up with TRBD1. This CDR3 is built from 13 residues. V lost 7 bases, J lost 3 bases, and 4 bases stayed unmatched. Per germline, CDR1 SGDLS and CDR2 YYNGEE. The CDR3 loop reads CASLGQGTDTQYF. The CDR3 nucleotides read TGTGCCAGCCTCGGACAGGGAACAGATACGCAGTATTTT.

The chain uses TRBV15 and TRBJ2-5; TRBD1 matches at 8 bases. With V trimmed by 8 bases and J by 5 bases, 7 bases remained unmatched. In germline, CDR1 is LNHNV, CDR2 YYDKDF (reference sequence). The CDR3 covers 13 residues. The CDR3 loop is CATADRERETQYF. The CDR3 DNA reads TGTGCCACCGCGGACAGGGAGAGGGAGACCCAGTACTTC.

The chain links TRBV7-9 to TRBJ1-4; TRBD1 agrees at 7 bases. V was pared by 5 bases and J by 8 bases, with 8 bases of the junction left unmatched. Germline-derived CDR1 and CDR2 are SEHNR and FQNEAQ (reference sequence). There are 14 residues in the CDR3. CDR3: CASSPGQAGEKLFF. In DNA, the CDR3 is TGTGCCAGCAGCCCCGGACAGGCGGGCGAAAAACTGTTTTTT.

V gene TRBV2 combines with J gene TRBJ2-3; D may be TRBD2 (6 bases). There are 13 residues in the CDR3. Trimming cost V 6 bases and J 2 bases, with 9 bases left between them. Germline CDR1 SNHLY, CDR2 FYNNEI. CDR3 region: CASRQDYTDTQYF. The CDR3 nucleotides are TGTGCCAGCAGGCAGGACTACACAGATACGCAGTATTTT.

V and J are TRBV7-2 and TRBJ2-1; D is unclear. The length of the CDR3 is 14 residues. The ends were cut back, 3 bases at V and 5 bases at J, with 11 bases in the middle. Germline-derived CDR1 and CDR2 are SGHTA and FQGNSA. This CDR3 is CASSFISQNNEQFF. DNA for the CDR3: TGTGCCAGCAGCTTTATATCACAGAACAATGAGCAGTTCTTC. The full variable domain, with the rest looked up from reference TRBV7-2 and TRBJ2-1, is GAGVSQSPSNKVTEKGKDVELRCDPISGHTALYWYRQSLGQGLEFLIYFQGNSAPDKSGLPSDRFSAERTGGSVSTLTIQRTQQEDSAVYLCASSFISQNNEQFFGPGTRLTVL.

The chain employs TRBV6-5 and TRBJ2-7; D ambiguous. Germline lookup yields CDR1 MNHEY and CDR2 SVGAGI. The CDR3 runs 14 residues. Between the trimmed V and J ends, which lost 5 bases and 5 bases, there was a span of 16 bases. The CDR3, as DNA: TGTGCCAGCAGTCTTGGAGTCCTCGGCGACGAGCAGTACTTC. This gives the protein CASSLGVLGDEQYF.

This chain connects TRBV5-4 to TRBJ2-1; D may be TRBD2 (5 bases). Per the germline V gene, CDR1 is SGHNT and CDR2 is YYREEE (reference sequence). The CDR3 runs to 13 residues. Trimming pared 7 bases from V and 5 bases from J, leaving 13 bases between. The CDR3 coding sequence is TGTGCCAGCTCCATGGGAGTCCACAATGAGCAGTTCTTC. Translating gives CASSMGVHNEQFF.

The V gene is TRBV7-9, the J gene TRBJ2-1, with a possible D match to TRBD2 (6 bases). The CDR3 covers 15 residues. The V and J ends lost 5 bases and 7 bases respectively, with 18 bases between them. From germline, CDR1 is SEHNR and CDR2 FQNEAQ (reference sequence). The CDR3, as DNA: TGTGCCAGCAGCCTTTTACTTGGGACTTATAATGAGCAGTTCTTC. Its protein product is CASSLLLGTYNEQFF.

This chain joins TRBV5-1 and TRBJ2-7, with 10 bases that match TRBD2. Germline CDR1 is SGHRS and CDR2 is YFSETQ. The CDR3 length is 16 residues. V shed 0 bases and J 0 bases; nucleotides not matched to a gene: 3. CDR3 loop: CASSLAPSGSSYEQYF. The CDR3 DNA reads as TGCGCCAGCAGCTTGGCGCCTAGCGGGAGCTCCTACGAGCAGTACTTC. Supplemented by reference TRBV5-1 and TRBJ2-7, the full variable domain reads KAGVTQTPRYLIKTRGQQVTLSCSPISGHRSVSWYQQTPGQGLQFLFEYFSETQRNKGNFPGRFSGRQFSNSRSEMNVSTLELGDSALYLCASSLAPSGSSYEQYFGPGTRLTVT.

The chain recombines TRBV15 with TRBJ2-1, with 9 bases matching TRBD2. Germline loops: CDR1 LNHNV, CDR2 YYDKDF (reference sequence). CDR3 length: 15 residues. V was clipped by 5 bases and J by 4 bases; unmatched bases: 6. The CDR3 region is CATSGGGRGYNEQFF. CDR3 bases: TGTGCCACCAGCGGCGGCGGGAGGGGTTACAATGAGCAGTTCTTC.

V and J are TRBV10-3 and TRBJ2-7, with 8 nucleotides matching TRBD2. CDR1 is ENHRY and CDR2 is SYGVKD in the germline V gene. Trimming cost V 5 bases and J 0 bases; bases outside gene matches: 12. This CDR3 region has 17 residues. CDR3 loop: CAISSHAGGLFSYEQYF. The CDR3 nucleotides read TGTGCCATCAGTTCCCACGCGGGGGGCCTTTTCTCCTACGAGCAGTACTTC.